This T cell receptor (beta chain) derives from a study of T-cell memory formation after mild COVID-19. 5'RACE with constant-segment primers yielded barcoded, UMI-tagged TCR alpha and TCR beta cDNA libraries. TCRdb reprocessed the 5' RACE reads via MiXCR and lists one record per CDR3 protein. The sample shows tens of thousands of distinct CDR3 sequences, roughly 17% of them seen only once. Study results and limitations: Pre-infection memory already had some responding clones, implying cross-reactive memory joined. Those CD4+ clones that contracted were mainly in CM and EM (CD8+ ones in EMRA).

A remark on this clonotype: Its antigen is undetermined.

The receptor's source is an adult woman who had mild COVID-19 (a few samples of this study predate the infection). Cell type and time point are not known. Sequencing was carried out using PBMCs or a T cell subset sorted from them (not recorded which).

The CDR3 here is CASSYTPTGGADGYTF. For the CDR3, the DNA is TGTGCCAGCAGTTACACCCCGACAGGGGGCGCGGATGGCTACACCTTC. The V gene is TRBV6-6, the J gene TRBJ1-2; 10 nucleotides match TRBD1. Germline loops: CDR1 MNHNY, CDR2 SVGAGI (reference sequence). The CDR3 spans 16 residues. V gave up 2 bases and J gave up 6 bases; unmatched junction bases: 9.